This T cell receptor (beta chain) came from a study of CDR3 diversity in severe acne. As to this clonotype: The CDR3 does not close with the conserved phenylalanine or tryptophan, likely indicating a read error.

MiXCR, applied by TCRdb to the PCR reads, yields one record per CDR3 protein. The profile shows more than 85,000 distinct CDR3 sequences, around 50% of them singletons. V lost 1 base, J lost 5 bases, and 20 bases lay in between. Germline V CDR1 and CDR2: MNHEY, SMNVEV (reference sequence). CDR3 length: 17 residues. The receptor was derived from a male donor in good health, serving as a control. This chain links TRBV27 with TRBJ1-2, with TRBD1 as a possible D gene (5 bases). The source material was blood. The CDR3 nucleotides are TGTGCCAGCAGTTTATACCCTCCGGGACGGTCGAATTATGGCTACACCTCC. It codes for CASSLYPPGRSNYGYTS.